This T cell receptor beta chain was recorded in a study of blood T cell repertoires in COVID-19. Study as a whole: Some COVID-19 samples were acute and others convalescent; all came from the United States, Italy and Spain. Nucleic acid was either cDNA or gDNA, and it came from T cells, B-cell-depleted T cells, or PBMCs.

Source study methods: Researchers report that nucleated cell counts were estimated from reference gene primer amplification. Some clones are missing from TCRdb's copy, which holds only in-frame ones; the method was immunoSEQ multiplex PCR. V, J and clone size were drawn from that table, and D and trimming were deduced from the DNA. This sample has about 41,000 clones, with roughly four fifths found just once. This CDR3 region has 14 residues. V lost 2 bases and J lost 8, with 12 bases in between. Germline lookup yields CDR1 ENHRY and CDR2 SYGVKD. This receptor was taken from a woman over 75 with acute or convalescent COVID-19. Sequencing was done on a sample of peripheral blood. The chain has TRBV10-3 and TRBJ1-4; D ambiguous. The CDR3 nucleotides read TGTGCCATCAGTGAGAGAGGGAGCGGGGAAAAACTGTTTTTT. Encoded protein: CAISERGSGEKLFF.